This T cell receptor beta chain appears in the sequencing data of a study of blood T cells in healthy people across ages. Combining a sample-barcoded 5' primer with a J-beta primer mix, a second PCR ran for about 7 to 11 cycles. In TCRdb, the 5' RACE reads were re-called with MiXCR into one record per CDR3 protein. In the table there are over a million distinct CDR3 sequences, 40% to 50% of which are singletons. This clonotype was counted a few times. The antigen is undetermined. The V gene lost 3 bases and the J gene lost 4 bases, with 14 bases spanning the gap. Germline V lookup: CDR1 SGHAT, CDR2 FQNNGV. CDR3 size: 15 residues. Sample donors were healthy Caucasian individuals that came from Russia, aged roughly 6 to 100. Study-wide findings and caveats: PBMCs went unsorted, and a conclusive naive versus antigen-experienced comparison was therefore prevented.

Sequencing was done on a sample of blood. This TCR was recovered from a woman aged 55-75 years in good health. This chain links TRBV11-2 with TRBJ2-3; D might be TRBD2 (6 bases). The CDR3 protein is CASSFVLARADTQYF. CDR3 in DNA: TGTGCCAGCAGCTTCGTCCTAGCGCGCGCAGATACGCAGTATTTT.